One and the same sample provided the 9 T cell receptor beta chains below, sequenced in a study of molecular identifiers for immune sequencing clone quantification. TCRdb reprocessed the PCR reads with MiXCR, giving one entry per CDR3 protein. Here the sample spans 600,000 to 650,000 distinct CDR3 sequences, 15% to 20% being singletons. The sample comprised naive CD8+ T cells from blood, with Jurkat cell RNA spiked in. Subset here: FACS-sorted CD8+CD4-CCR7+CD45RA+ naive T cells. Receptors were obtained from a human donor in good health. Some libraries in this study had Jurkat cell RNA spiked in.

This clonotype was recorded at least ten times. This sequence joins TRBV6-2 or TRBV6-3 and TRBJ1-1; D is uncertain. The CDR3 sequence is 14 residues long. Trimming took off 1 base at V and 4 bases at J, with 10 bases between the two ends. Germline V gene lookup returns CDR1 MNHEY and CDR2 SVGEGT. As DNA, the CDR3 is TGTGCCAGCAGTTACTTCCAAGAGGGCACTGAAGCTTTCTTT. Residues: CASSYFQEGTEAFF.

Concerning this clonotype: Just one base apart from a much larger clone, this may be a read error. The CDR3, as DNA: TGTGCCAGGGTAGGACAGTTCTATGGCCACACCTTC. Residues: CARVGQFYGHTF. The J gene is TRBJ1-2, the V gene TRBV7-9, with D possibly TRBD1 on 6 matching bases. CDR1 and CDR2 from the germline V gene are SEHNR and FQNEAQ (reference sequence). This CDR3 is built from 12 residues.

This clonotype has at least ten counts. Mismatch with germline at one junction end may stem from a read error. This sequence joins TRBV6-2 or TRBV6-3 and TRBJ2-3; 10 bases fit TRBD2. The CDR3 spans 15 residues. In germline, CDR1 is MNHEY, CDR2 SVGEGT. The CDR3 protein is CAGSPTSGIWDTQYF. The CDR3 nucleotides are TGTGCCGGCAGTCCCACTAGCGGGATATGGGATACGCAGTATTTT.

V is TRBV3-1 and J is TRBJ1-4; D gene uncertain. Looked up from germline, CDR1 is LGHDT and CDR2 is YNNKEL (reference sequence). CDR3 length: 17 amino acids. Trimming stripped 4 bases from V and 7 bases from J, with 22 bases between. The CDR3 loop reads CASSPQRGRTGSEKLFF. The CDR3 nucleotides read TGTGCCAGCAGCCCACAAAGAGGACGGACCGGGAGTGAAAAACTGTTTTTT.

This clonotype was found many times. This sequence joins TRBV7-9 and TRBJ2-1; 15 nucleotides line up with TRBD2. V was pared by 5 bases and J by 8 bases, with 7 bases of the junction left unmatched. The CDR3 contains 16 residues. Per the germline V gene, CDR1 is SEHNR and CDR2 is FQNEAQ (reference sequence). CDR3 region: CASSLRTSGRADEQFF. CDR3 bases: TGTGCCAGCAGCCTACGGACTAGCGGGAGGGCCGATGAGCAGTTCTTC.

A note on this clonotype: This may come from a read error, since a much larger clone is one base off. CDR3 nucleotide sequence: TGTGCCAGCAGCGTAAATACAGGGAGGTCACCCCCCCACTTT. Translating gives CASSVNTGRSPPHF. The rearrangement links TRBV9 to TRBJ1-6; TRBD1 might be the D (6 bases). CDR3 length equals 14 residues. CDR1 is SGDLS, CDR2 YYNGEE, per germline.

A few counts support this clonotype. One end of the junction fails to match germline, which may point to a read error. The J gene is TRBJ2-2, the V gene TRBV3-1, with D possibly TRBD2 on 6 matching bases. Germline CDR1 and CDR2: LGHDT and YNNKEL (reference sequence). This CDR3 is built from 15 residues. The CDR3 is CASSQEQTNTGGLFF. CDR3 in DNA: TGTGCCAGCAGCCAAGAACAAACGAACACCGGGGGGCTGTTTTTT.

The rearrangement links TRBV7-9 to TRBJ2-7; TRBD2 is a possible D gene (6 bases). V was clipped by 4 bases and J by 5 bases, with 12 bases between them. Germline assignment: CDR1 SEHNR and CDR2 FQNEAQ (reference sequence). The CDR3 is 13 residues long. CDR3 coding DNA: TGTGCCAGCAGCTCTGCTAGCGACCACGAGCAGTACTTC. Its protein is CASSSASDHEQYF.

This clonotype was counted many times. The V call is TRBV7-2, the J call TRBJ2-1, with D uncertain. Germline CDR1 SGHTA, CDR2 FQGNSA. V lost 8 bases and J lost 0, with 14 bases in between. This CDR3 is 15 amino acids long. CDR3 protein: CASSLAKSSYNEQFF. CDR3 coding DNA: TGTGCCAGCTCCCTGGCTAAAAGCTCCTACAATGAGCAGTTCTTC.